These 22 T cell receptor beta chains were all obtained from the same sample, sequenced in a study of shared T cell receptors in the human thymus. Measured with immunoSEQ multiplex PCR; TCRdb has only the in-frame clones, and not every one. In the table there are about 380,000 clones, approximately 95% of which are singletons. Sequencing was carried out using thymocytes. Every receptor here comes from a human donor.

CDR3 coding DNA: TGTGCCAGCAGCCCCCGACCTGGCGAGCAGTACTTC. This translates into CASSPRPGEQYF. This rearrangement joins TRBV9 to TRBJ2-7; D is uncertain. With 4 bases removed from V and 6 bases from J, the gap between germline ends came to 11 bases. Germline V lookup: CDR1 SGDLS, CDR2 YYNGEE. This CDR3 is built from 12 residues.

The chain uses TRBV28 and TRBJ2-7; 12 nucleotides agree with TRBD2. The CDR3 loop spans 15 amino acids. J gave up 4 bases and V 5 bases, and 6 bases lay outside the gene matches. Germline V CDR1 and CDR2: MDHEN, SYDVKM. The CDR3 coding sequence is TGTGCCAGCAGTATCGGGACTAGCGGGCGGTACGAGCAGTACTTC. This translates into CASSIGTSGRYEQYF.

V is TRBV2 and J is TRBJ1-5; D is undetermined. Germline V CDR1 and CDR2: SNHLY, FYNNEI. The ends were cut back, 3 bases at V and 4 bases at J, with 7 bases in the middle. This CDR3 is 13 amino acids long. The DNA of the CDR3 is TGTGCCAGCAGTGATAAATTTAATCAGCCCCAGCATTTT. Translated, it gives CASSDKFNQPQHF.

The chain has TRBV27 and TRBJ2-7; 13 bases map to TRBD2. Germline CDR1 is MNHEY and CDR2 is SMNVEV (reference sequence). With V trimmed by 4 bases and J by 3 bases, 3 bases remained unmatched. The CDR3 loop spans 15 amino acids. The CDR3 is CASSSGTSGIYEQYF. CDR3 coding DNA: TGTGCCAGCAGTTCTGGGACTAGCGGGATCTACGAGCAGTACTTC.

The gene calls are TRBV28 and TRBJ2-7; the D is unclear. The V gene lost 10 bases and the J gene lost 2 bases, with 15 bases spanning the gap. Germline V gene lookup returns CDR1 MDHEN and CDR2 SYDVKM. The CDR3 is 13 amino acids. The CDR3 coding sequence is TGTGCCACCAATGACGGGCGGACCTACGAGCAGTACTTC. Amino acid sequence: CATNDGRTYEQYF.

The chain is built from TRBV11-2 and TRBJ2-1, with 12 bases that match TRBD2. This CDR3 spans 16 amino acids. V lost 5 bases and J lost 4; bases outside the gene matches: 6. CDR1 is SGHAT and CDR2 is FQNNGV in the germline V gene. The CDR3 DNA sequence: TGTGCCAGCAGCCCCCCGACTAGCGGGAGATACAATGAGCAGTTCTTC. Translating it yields CASSPPTSGRYNEQFF. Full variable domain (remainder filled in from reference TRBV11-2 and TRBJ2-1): EAGVAQSPRYKIIEKRQSVAFWCNPISGHATLYWYQQILGQGPKLLIQFQNNGVVDDSQLPKDRFSAERLKGVDSTLKIQPAKLEDSAVYLCASSPPTSGRYNEQFFGPGTRLTVL.

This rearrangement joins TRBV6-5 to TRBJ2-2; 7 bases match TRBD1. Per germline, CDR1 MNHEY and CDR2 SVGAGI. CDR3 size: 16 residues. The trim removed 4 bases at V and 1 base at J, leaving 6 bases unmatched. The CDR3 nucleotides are TGTGCCAGCAGTTCCCTCCGACAGGGGAACACCGGGGAGCTGTTTTTT. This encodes CASSSLRQGNTGELFF.

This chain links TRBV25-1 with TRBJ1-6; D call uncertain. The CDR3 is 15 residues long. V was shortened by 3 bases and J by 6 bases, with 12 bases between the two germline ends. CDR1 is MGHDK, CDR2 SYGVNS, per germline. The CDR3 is CASSDPGLINSPLHF. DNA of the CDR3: TGTGCCAGCAGTGATCCTGGGTTAATTAATTCACCCCTCCACTTT.

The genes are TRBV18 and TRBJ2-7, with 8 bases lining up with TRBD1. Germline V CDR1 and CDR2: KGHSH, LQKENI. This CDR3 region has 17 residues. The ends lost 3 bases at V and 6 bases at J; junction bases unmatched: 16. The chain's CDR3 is CASSPPIRQGKLGEQYF. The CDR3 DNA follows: TGTGCCAGCTCACCCCCCATACGACAGGGGAAGTTGGGCGAGCAGTACTTC.

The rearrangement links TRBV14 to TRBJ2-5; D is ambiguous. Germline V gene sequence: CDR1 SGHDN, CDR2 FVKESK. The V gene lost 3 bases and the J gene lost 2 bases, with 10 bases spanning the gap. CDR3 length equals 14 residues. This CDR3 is CASSHRPEQETQYF. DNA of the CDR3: TGTGCCAGCAGCCACCGACCCGAGCAAGAGACCCAGTACTTC.

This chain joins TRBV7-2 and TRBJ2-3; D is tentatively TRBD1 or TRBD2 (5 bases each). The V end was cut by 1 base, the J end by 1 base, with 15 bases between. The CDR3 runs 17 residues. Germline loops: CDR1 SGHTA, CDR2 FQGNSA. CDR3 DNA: TGTGCCAGCAGCTTAGTGGCTCCAGGGACCCGCACAGATACGCAGTATTTT. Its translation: CASSLVAPGTRTDTQYF. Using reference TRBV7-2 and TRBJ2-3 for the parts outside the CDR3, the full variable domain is GAGVSQSPSNKVTEKGKDVELRCDPISGHTALYWYRQSLGQGLEFLIYFQGNSAPDKSGLPSDRFSAERTGGSVSTLTIQRTQQEDSAVYLCASSLVAPGTRTDTQYFGPGTRLTVL.

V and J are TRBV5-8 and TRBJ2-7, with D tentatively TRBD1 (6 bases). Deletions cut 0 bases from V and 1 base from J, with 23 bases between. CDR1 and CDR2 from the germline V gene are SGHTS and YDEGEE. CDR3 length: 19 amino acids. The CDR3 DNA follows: TGTGCCAGCAGCTTGGAGGACAGTTTCTGTAGGCCTAGGTCCTACGAGCAGTACTTC. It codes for CASSLEDSFCRPRSYEQYF.

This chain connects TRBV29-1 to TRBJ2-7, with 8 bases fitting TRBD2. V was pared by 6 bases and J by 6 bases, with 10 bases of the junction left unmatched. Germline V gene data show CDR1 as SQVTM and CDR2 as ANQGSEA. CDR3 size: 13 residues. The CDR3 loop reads CSVTGLGALEQYF. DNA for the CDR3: TGCAGCGTCACGGGACTAGGAGCACTCGAGCAGTACTTC.

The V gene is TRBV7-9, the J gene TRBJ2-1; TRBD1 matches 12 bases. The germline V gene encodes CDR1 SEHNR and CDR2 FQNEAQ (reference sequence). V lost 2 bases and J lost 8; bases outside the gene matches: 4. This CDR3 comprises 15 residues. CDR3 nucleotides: TGTGCCAGCAGCTTATGGGGACAGGGGGCCTATGAGCAGTTCTTC. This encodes CASSLWGQGAYEQFF.

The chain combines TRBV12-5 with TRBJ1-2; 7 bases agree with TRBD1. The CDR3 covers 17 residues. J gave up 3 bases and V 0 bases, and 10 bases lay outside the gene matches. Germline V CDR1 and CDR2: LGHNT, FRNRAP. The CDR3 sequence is CASGLVDYRGRDYGYTF. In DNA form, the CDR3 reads TGTGCTAGTGGTTTGGTAGATTATAGGGGGCGCGACTATGGCTACACCTTC. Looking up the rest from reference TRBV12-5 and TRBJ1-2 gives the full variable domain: DARVTQTPRHKVTEMGQEVTMRCQPILGHNTVFWYRQTMMQGLELLAYFRNRAPLDDSGMPKDRFSAEMPDATLATLKIQPSEPRDSAVYFCASGLVDYRGRDYGYTFGSGTRLTVV.

The CDR3 region is CASSLSGRTTDTQYF. The CDR3 DNA sequence: TGTGCCAGCAGTTTGAGCGGGAGAACCACAGATACGCAGTATTTT. The V and J genes are TRBV28 and TRBJ2-3; 8 bases match TRBD2. Germline values: CDR1 MDHEN, CDR2 SYDVKM. J gave up 2 bases and V 3 bases, and 4 bases lay outside the gene matches. The CDR3 extends over 15 amino acids.

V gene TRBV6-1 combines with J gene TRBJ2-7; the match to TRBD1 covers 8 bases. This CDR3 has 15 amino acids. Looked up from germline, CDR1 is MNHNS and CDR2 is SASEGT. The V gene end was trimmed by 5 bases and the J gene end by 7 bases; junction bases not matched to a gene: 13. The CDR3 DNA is TGTGCCAGCAGTAAAAAGACAGGGGCTCCCGAGGAGCAGTACTTC. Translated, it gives CASSKKTGAPEEQYF.

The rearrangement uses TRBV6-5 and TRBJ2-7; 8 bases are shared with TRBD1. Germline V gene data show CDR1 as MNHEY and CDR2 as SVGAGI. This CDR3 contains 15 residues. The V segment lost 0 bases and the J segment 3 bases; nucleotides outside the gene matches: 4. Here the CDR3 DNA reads TGTGCCAGCAGTTACTCTCCCGACAGGGGCTACGAGCAGTACTTC. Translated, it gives CASSYSPDRGYEQYF.

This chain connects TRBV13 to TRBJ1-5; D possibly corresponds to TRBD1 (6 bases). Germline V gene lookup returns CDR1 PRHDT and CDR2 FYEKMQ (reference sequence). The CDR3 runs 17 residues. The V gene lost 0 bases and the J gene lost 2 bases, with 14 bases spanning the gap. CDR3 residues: CASSLGRGARGNQPQHF. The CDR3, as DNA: TGTGCCAGCAGCTTAGGCCGGGGGGCGAGGGGCAATCAGCCCCAGCATTTT.

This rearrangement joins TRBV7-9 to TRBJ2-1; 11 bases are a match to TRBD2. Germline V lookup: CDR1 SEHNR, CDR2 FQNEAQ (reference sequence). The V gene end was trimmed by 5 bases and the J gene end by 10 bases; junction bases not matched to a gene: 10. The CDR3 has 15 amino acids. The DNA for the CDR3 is TGTGCCAGCAGCCACAACTGGACTAGCGGGCCAGAGCAGTTCTTC. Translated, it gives CASSHNWTSGPEQFF.

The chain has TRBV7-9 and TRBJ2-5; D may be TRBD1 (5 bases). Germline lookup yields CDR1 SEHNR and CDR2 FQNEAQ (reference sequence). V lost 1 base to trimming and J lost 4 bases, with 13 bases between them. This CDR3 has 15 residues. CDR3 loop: CASSLGWQGGETQYF. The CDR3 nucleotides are TGTGCCAGCAGCTTAGGTTGGCAGGGTGGAGAGACCCAGTACTTC.

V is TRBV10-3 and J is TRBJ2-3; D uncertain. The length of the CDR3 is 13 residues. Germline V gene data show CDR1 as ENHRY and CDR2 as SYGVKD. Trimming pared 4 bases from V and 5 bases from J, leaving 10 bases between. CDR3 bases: TGTGCCATCAGTGGAGGTGGGGTAGATACGCAGTATTTT. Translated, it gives CAISGGGVDTQYF.